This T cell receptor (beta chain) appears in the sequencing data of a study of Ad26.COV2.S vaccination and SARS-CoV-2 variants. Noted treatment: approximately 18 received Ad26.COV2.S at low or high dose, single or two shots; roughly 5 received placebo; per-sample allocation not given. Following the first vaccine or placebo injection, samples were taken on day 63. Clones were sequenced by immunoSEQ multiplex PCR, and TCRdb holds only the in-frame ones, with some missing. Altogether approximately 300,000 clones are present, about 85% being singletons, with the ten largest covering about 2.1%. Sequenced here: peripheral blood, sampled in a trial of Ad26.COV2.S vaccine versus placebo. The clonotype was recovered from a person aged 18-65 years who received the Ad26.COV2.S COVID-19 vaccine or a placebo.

As DNA, the CDR3 is TGTGCCAGCAGCAGGGACAGGGGGTTCAACGAGCAGTACTTC. This sequence encodes CASSRDRGFNEQYF. The chain is built from TRBV14 and TRBJ2-7; 11 bases match TRBD1. Germline V gene lookup returns CDR1 SGHDN and CDR2 FVKESK. The CDR3 consists of 14 residues. The ends lost 5 bases at V and 5 bases at J; junction bases unmatched: 5.